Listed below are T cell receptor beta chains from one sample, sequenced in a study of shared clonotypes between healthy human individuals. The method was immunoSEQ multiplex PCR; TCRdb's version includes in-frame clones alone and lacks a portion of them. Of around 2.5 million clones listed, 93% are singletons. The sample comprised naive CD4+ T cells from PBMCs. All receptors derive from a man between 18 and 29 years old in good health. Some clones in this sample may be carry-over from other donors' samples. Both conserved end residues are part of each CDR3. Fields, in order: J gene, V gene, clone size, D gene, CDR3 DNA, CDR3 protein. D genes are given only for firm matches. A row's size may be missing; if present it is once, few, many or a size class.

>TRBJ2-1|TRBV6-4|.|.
TGTGCCAGCAGCGTCCGCTTATACAATGAGCAGTTCTTC
CASSVRLYNEQFF
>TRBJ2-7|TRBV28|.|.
TGTGCCAGCAGTTACAGAGTAGGCTCCTACGAGCAGTACTTC
CASSYRVGSYEQYF
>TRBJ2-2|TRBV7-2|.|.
TGTGCCAGCAGCGACCGGAGGGCCGGGGAGCTGTTTTTT
CASSDRRAGELFF
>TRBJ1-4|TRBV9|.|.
TGTGCCAGCAGCGCGACTCCATGGGAGGGAAAACTGTTTTTT
CASSATPWEGKLFF
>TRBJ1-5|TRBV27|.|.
TGTGCCAGCAGTTTAGGGCCCTTGGGGCACCAGCATTTT
CASSLGPLGHQHF
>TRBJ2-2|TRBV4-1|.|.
TGCGCCAGCAGCCAAGCCGCCCCGGGGGTCGGGGAGCTGTTTTTT
CASSQAAPGVGELFF
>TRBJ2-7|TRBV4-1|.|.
TGCGCCTCTGGGAAAGGCGGCTTCTCCCCCTACGAGCAGTACTTC
CASGKGGFSPYEQYF
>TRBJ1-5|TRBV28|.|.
TGTGCCAGCAGTTTAAGGGATCAGCCCCAGCATTTT
CASSLRDQPQHF
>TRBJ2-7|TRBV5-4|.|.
TGTGCCAGCAGCTTGGAGAGCTCCTACGAGCAGTACTTC
CASSLESSYEQYF
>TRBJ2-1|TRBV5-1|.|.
TGCGCCAGCAGCTTGATCAGCAATGAGCAGTTCTTC
CASSLISNEQFF
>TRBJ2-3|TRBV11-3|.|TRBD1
TGTGCCAGCAGCTCCCGAGGGACAGGGCGTTCGTTGACAGATACGCAGTATTTT
CASSSRGTGRSLTDTQYF
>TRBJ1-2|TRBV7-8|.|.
TGTGCCAGCAGCTTGGTCCTGACAGATGGCTACACCTTC
CASSLVLTDGYTF
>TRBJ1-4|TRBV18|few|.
TGTGCCAGCTCACCCCTTGCAACTAATGAAAAACTGTTTTTT
CASSPLATNEKLFF
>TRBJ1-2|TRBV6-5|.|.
TGTGCCAGCAGTTTTGGGACCCAACTCTCCTATGGCTACACCTTC
CASSFGTQLSYGYTF
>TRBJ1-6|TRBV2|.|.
TGTGCCAGCAGTGAGGGGGGGCAATGGAATTCACCCCTCCACTTT
CASSEGGQWNSPLHF
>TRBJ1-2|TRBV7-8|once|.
TGTGCCAGCAGCCTAGAGACAGGCTCTAACTATGGCTACACCTTC
CASSLETGSNYGYTF
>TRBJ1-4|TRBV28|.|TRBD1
TGTGCCAGCAGTGACAGGGGGCGGTATGAAAAACTGTTTTTT
CASSDRGRYEKLFF
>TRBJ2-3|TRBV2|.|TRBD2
TGTGCCAGCAGGGATGGACTAGCGGTCACAGATACGCAGTATTTT
CASRDGLAVTDTQYF
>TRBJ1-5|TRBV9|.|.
TGTGCCAGCAGCGTAGACGGCGTTCAGCCCCAGCATTTT
CASSVDGVQPQHF
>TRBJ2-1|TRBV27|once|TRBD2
TGTGCCAGCCGGTTCGACGGCGGGAGGGCCGTGGGGGAGCAGTTCTTC
CASRFDGGRAVGEQFF
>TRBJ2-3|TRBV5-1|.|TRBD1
TGCGCCAGCTCTAGGGACAGGGGGCTAGATACGCAGTATTTT
CASSRDRGLDTQYF
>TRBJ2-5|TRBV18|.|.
TGTGCCAGCTCACCCTCGGTTAGGGAGACCCAGTACTTC
CASSPSVRETQYF
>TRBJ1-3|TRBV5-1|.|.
TGCGCCAGCAGCTGGGCCGGGGCTGGAAACACCATATATTTT
CASSWAGAGNTIYF
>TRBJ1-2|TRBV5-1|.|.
TGCGCCAGCAGCTTGGTAGGGGAATCGGGCGGCTACACCTTC
CASSLVGESGGYTF
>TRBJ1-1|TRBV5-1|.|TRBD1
TGCGCCAGCAGCCTCTCCGGGACAGGGAACACTGAAGCTTTCTTT
CASSLSGTGNTEAFF
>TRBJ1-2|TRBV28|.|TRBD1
TGTGCCAGCAGTGAGGGGGCAGGCGGCTACACCTTC
CASSEGAGGYTF
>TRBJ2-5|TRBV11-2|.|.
TGTGCCAGCAGCTTAGTCGACGAGACCCAGTACTTC
CASSLVDETQYF
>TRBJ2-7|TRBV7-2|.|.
TGTGCCAGCAGCTTAGCGGGAGGCCACGAGCAGTACTTC
CASSLAGGHEQYF
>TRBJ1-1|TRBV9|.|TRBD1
TGTGCCAGCAGCGAGGGGACAGGTTCGGGCGTGAACACTGAAGCTTTCTTT
CASSEGTGSGVNTEAFF
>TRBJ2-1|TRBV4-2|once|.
TGTGCCAGCAGCCAAGAACCGACCAGCTCCTACAATGAGCAGTTCTTC
CASSQEPTSSYNEQFF
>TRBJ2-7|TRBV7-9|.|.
TGTGCCAGCAGCTTAGACCCAGGGAGCTACGAGCAGTACTTC
CASSLDPGSYEQYF
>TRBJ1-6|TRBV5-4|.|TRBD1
TGTGCCAGCAGCCAGGGACAGGCATTTAATTCACCCCTCCACTTT
CASSQGQAFNSPLHF
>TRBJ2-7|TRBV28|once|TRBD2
TGTGCCAGCAGTTCCCCGGGACTAGCGGTGTACGAGCAGTACTTC
CASSSPGLAVYEQYF
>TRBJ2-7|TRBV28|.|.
TGTGCCAGCATTTCACCCGGGAGCGGCTCCTACGAGCAGTACTTC
CASISPGSGSYEQYF
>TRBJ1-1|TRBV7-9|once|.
TGTGCCAGCAGCTCCGGACTAAGCCCTGAAGCTTTCTTT
CASSSGLSPEAFF
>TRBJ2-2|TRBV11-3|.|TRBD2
TGTGCCAGCAGCCCATACCGGGGTAGCGGGAGCGCCCCCGGGGAGCTGTTTTTT
CASSPYRGSGSAPGELFF
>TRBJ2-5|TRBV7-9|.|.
TGTGCCAGCAGCGTCCCCCGGGGCGGGGAGACCCAGTACTTC
CASSVPRGGETQYF
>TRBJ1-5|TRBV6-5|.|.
TGTGCCAGCGGTGGAGGGACGAATCAGCCCCAGCATTTT
CASGGGTNQPQHF
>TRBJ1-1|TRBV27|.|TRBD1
TGTGCCAGCAGTTCCTCCAGGGGGGACACTGAAGCTTTCTTT
CASSSSRGDTEAFF
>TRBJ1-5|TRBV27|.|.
TGTGCCAGCAGGGCTCCTAATCAGCCCCAGCATTTT
CASRAPNQPQHF
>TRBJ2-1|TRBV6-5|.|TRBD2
TGTGCCAGCAGTTGGGCAGCGGGAGGGATTATAAATGAGCAGTTCTTC
CASSWAAGGIINEQFF
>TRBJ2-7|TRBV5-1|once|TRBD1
TGCGCCAGCAGCTTGGCCCCCCCGATAGGGGACAGGGGCCCCTACGAGCAGTACTTC
CASSLAPPIGDRGPYEQYF
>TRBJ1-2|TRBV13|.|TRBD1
TGTGCCAGCAGCCTAAAAAAGAAAACAGGGGGCGATGGCTACACCTTC
CASSLKKKTGGDGYTF
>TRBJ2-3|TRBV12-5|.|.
TGTGCTAGTGGTCCCCGCGGGACAGATACGCAGTATTTT
CASGPRGTDTQYF
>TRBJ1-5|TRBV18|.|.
TGTGCCAGCTCACCACGCAGGTTTAGCAATCAGCCCCAGCATTTT
CASSPRRFSNQPQHF
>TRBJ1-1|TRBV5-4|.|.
TGTGCCAGCAGCCCGAGGGACACTGAAGCTTTCTTT
CASSPRDTEAFF
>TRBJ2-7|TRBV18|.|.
TGTGCCAGCTCACCGGGGGGCGGCGGCTCCTACGAGCAGTACTTC
CASSPGGGGSYEQYF
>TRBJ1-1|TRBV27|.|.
TGTGCCAGCAGCGACACCCCGGGACAAACTGGCAACACTGAAGCTTTCTTT
CASSDTPGQTGNTEAFF
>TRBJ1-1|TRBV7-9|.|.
TGTGCCAGCAGCTTAGAGATTGGGAACACTGAAGCTTTCTTT
CASSLEIGNTEAFF
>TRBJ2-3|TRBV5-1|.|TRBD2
TGCGCCAGCAGCTTGCCCCTTTTATCGGGAGGCGAGGTGGATACGCAGTATTTT
CASSLPLLSGGEVDTQYF
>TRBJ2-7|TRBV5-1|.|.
TGCGCCAGCAGCGCCCCGGGACAAGTGGGGATTATACGCGAGCAGTACTTC
CASSAPGQVGIIREQYF
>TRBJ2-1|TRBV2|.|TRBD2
TGTGCCACCTGGGTCGGGCTAGCGGGCCCCAATGAGCAGTTCTTC
CATWVGLAGPNEQFF
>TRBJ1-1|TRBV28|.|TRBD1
TGTGCCAGCAGTTCTACAGGGGGCGCATTGACTGAAGCTTTCTTT
CASSSTGGALTEAFF
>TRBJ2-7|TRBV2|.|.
TGTGCCAGCAGTCGCCTCGCCTACGAGCAGTACTTC
CASSRLAYEQYF
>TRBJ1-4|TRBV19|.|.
TGTGCCAGTAGTAAGACAGGAGCTAATGAAAAACTGTTTTTT
CASSKTGANEKLFF
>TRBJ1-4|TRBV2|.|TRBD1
TGTGCCAGCAGTTCGAGGACAGGAACTAATGAAAAACTGTTTTTT
CASSSRTGTNEKLFF
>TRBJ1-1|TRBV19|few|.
TGTGCCAGTAGTCCAGGGGTTACTGAAGCTTTCTTT
CASSPGVTEAFF
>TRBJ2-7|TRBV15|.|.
TGTGCCACCAGCAGAGAGGGGTTAGCGGCCTCCTACGAGCAGTACTTC
CATSREGLAASYEQYF
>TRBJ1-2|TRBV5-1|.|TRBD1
TGCGCCAGCAGCTCCCCGGACAGGGCTTACTATGGCTACACCTTC
CASSSPDRAYYGYTF
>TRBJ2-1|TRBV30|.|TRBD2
TGTGCCTGGAGCCGTCCGGCAGCGGGGGGCAATGAGCAGTTCTTC
CAWSRPAAGGNEQFF